This T cell receptor (beta chain) was sequenced in a study of blood T cell repertoires in COVID-19. Germline lookup yields CDR1 SGHTA and CDR2 FQGNSA. The ends were cut back, 2 bases at V and 1 base at J, with 11 bases in the middle. The CDR3 length is 15 residues. Here immunoSEQ multiplex PCR was the method, and the copy in TCRdb shows in-frame clones only, minus some. The table includes roughly 430,000 clones, approximately 86% detected once. The receptor's source is a woman between 40 and 55 years old with acute COVID-19. The chain joins TRBV7-2 to TRBJ2-5; D is possibly TRBD2 (5 bases). The sample consisted of PBMCs or T cells enriched from blood (not recorded which). In nucleotides, the CDR3 is TGTGCCAGCAGCTTATGGGCGGGTTCCCAAGAGACCCAGTACTTC. This encodes CASSLWAGSQETQYF. Using reference TRBV7-2 and TRBJ2-5 for the parts outside the CDR3, the full variable domain is GAGVSQSPSNKVTEKGKDVELRCDPISGHTALYWYRQSLGQGLEFLIYFQGNSAPDKSGLPSDRFSAERTGGSVSTLTIQRTQQEDSAVYLCASSLWAGSQETQYFGPGTRLLVL.